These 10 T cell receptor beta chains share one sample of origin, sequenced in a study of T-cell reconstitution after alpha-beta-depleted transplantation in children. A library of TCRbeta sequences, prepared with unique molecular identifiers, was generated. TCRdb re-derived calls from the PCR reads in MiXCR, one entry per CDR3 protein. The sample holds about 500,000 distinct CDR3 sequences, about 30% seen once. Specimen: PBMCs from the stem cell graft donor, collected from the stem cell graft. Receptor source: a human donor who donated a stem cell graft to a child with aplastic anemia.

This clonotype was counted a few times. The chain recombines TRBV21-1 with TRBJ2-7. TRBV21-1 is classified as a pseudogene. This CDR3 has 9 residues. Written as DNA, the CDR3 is TGTGCCACACCCATTTTGCAGTACGTC. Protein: CATPILQYV.

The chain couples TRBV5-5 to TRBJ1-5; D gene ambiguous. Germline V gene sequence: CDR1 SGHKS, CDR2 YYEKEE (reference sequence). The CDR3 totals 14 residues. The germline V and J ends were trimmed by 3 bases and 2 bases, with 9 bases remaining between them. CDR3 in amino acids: CASSSYAGNQPQHF. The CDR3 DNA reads TGTGCCAGCAGCTCCTATGCCGGCAATCAGCCCCAGCATTTT.

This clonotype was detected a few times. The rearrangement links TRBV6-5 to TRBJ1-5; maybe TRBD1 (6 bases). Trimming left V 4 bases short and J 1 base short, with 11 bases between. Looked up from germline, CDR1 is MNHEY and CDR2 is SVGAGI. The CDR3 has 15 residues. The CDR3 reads CASSSYRASNQPQHF. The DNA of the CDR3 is TGTGCCAGCAGTTCATACAGGGCAAGCAATCAGCCCCAGCATTTT.

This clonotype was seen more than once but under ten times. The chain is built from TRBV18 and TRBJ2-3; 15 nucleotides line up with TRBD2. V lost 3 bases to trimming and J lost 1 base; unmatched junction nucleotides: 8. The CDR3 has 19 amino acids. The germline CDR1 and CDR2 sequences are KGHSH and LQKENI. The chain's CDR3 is CASSPQGLAGGPGTDTQYF. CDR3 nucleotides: TGTGCCAGCTCACCCCAAGGACTAGCGGGAGGGCCAGGCACAGATACGCAGTATTTT.

The CDR3 region has the DNA TGTGCCAGTAGGGATCGACAGGGGGCACAGGACGAAGCTTTCTTT. Its translation is CASRDRQGAQDEAFF. The genes are TRBV19 and TRBJ1-1, with TRBD1 identical over 10 bases. This CDR3 comprises 15 residues. Germline V lookup: CDR1 LNHDA, CDR2 SQIVND (reference sequence). Trimming removed 6 bases from V and 8 bases from J; junction bases left unmatched: 12.

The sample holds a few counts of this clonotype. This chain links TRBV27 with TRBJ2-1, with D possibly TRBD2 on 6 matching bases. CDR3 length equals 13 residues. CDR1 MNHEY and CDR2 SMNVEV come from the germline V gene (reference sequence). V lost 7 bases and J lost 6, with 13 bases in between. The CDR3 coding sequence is TGTGCCAGCACCCTCGGGGGTACCAATGAGCAGTTCTTC. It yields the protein CASTLGGTNEQFF.

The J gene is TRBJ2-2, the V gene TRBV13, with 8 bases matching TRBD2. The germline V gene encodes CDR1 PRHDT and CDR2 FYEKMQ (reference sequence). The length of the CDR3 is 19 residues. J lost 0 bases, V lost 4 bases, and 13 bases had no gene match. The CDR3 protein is CASSSRGLVPIANTGELFF. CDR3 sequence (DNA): TGTGCCAGCAGCTCTCGGGGACTAGTGCCTATTGCGAACACCGGGGAGCTGTTTTTT.

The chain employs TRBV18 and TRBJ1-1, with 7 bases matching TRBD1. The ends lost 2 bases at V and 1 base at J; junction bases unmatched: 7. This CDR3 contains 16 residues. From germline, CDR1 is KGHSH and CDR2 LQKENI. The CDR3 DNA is TGTGCCAGCTCACCAAGACAGGGAATGTGGAACACTGAAGCTTTCTTT. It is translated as CASSPRQGMWNTEAFF. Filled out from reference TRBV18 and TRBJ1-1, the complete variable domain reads NAGVMQNPRHLVRRRGQEARLRCSPMKGHSHVYWYRQLPEEGLKFMVYLQKENIIDESGMPKERFSAEFPKEGPSILRIQQVVRGDSAAYFCASSPRQGMWNTEAFFGQGTRLTVV.

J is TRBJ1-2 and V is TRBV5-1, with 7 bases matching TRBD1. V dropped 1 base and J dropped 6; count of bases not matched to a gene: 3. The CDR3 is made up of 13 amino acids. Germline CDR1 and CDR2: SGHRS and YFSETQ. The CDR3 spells CASSLQGGDGYTF. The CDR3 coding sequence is TGCGCCAGCAGCTTGCAAGGGGGCGATGGCTACACCTTC.

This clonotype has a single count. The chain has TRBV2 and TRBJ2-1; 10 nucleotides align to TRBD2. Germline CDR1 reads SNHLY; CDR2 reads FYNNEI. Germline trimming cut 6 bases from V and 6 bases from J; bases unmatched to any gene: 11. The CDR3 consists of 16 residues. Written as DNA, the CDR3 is TGTGCCAGCAGCGGCCCCCTAGCGGGAGTTGGCAATGAGCAGTTCTTC. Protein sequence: CASSGPLAGVGNEQFF.